The source of this T cell receptor (beta chain) is a study of T-cell reconstitution after alpha-beta-depleted transplantation in children. Unique molecular identifiers tagged the TCRbeta library. TCRdb fed the PCR reads into MiXCR, producing one record per CDR3 protein. The table lists just under 550,000 distinct CDR3 sequences, approximately 20% of them singletons, with 3% to 3.5% in the top ten. This clonotype showed up just a few times. V shed 6 bases and J shed 5 bases, with 10 bases lying between them. Germline V CDR1 and CDR2: MNHEY, SMNVEV (reference sequence). This CDR3 contains 12 residues. The material was PBMCs from the stem cell graft donor, obtained from the stem cell graft. The source is a human donor who donated a stem cell graft to a child with acute lymphoblastic leukemia. V and J are TRBV27 and TRBJ1-2; D may be TRBD1 (5 bases). CDR3 sequence reads: CASRDIAYGYTF. DNA of the CDR3: TGTGCCAGCAGGGACATAGCTTATGGCTACACCTTC.